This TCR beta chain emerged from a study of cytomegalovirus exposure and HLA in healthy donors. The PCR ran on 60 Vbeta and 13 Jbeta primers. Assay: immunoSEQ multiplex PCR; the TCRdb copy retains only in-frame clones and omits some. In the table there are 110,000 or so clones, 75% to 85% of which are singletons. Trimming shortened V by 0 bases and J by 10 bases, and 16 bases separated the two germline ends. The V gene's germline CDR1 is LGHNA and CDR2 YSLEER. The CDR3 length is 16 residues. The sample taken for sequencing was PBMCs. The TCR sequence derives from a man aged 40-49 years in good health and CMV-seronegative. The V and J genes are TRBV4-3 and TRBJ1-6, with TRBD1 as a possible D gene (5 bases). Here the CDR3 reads CASSQDPQQVSSPLHF. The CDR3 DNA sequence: TGCGCCAGCAGCCAAGACCCCCAACAGGTCTCCTCACCCCTCCACTTT.